This T cell receptor beta chain was captured by sequencing in a study of blood T cell repertoires in COVID-19. Study summary: Both acute and convalescent COVID-19 samples were obtained from the United States, Italy and Spain.

CDR1 is LGHDT, CDR2 YNNKEL, per germline (reference sequence). The CDR3 length is 11 residues. The ends were cut back, 5 bases at V and 3 bases at J, with 5 bases in the middle. As processed by the authors: Nucleated cell number was recorded as an estimate derived from reference gene primer amplification. Clones were sequenced by immunoSEQ multiplex PCR, and TCRdb holds only the in-frame ones, with some missing. V and J calls and clone size are copied from that table; D and trimming were computed from the DNA. The table lists 120,000 to 150,000 clones, about 83% of them singletons. The receptor's source is a human donor in a cohort sampled during active COVID-19. Sequences were obtained from peripheral blood. The V gene is TRBV3-1 (or the pseudogene TRBV3-2), the J gene TRBJ2-7; D is unclear. CDR3 amino acids: CASSGLYEQYF. In DNA form, the CDR3 reads TGTGCCAGCAGCGGCCTCTACGAGCAGTACTTC.